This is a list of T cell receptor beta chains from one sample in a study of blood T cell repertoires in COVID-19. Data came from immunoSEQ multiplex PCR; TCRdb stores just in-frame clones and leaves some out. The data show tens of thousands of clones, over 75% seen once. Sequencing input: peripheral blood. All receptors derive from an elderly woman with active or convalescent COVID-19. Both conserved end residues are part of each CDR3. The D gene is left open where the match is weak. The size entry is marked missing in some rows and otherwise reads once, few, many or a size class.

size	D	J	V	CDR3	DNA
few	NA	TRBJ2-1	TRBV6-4	CASSDSASNEQFF	TGTGCCAGCAGTGACTCGGCTAGCAATGAGCAGTTCTTC
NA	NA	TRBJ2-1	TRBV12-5	CASGSISGGRQFF	TGTGCTAGTGGTTCCATTAGCGGAGGACGGCAGTTCTTC
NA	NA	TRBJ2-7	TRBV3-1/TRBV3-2	CASSQPIGQRAHEQYF	TGTGCCAGCAGCCAACCGATTGGACAGAGAGCCCACGAGCAGTACTTC
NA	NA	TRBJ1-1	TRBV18	CASSPRETASTEAFF	TGTGCCAGCTCACCACGCGAGACAGCTTCCACTGAAGCTTTCTTT
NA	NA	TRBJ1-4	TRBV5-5	CASSLVENGKLFF	TGTGCCAGCAGCTTGGTCGAGAACGGAAAACTGTTTTTT
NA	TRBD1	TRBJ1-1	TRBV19	CASSNVGQGPTEAFF	TGTGCCAGTAGTAACGTCGGACAGGGGCCAACTGAAGCTTTCTTT
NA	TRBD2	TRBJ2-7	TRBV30	CAWSPLRAGGNEQYF	TGTGCCTGGAGTCCATTGCGCGCGGGAGGGAACGAGCAGTACTTC
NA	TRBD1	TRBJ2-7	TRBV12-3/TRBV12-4	CASSPGQSREQYF	TGTGCCAGCAGCCCGGGACAGTCTAGGGAGCAGTACTTC
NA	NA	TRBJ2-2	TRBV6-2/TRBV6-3	CASSSETGELFF	TGTGCCAGCAGTTCAGAAACCGGGGAGCTGTTTTTT
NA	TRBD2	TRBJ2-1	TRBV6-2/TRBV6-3	CASSYYERGELFF	TGTGCCAGCAGTTACTACGAGCGGGGGGAGTTGTTCTTC
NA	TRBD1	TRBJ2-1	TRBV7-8	CASSFQGAANEQFF	TGTGCCAGCAGCTTCCAGGGGGCGGCCAATGAGCAGTTCTTC
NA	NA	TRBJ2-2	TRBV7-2	CASSLEGGTGELFF	TGTGCCAGCAGCTTAGAAGGGGGCACCGGGGAGCTGTTTTTT
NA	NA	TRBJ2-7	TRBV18	CASSPSEAGLSEQYF	TGTGCCAGCTCACCCTCAGAGGCGGGGCTCTCCGAGCAGTACTTC
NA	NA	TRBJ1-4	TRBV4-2	CASSLRDSTNEKLFF	TGTGCCAGCAGCCTGCGGGACTCAACTAATGAAAAACTGTTTTTT
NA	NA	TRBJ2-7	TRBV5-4	CASSLERASYEQYF	TGTGCCAGCAGCTTGGAGCGGGCATCCTACGAGCAGTACTTC
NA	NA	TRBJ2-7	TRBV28	CASSLPVDEQYF	TGTGCCAGCAGTTTACCGGTCGACGAGCAGTACTTC
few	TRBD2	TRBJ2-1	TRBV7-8	CASSLGSSGGRSNEQFF	TGTGCCAGCAGCTTAGGGTCCAGCGGGGGTAGGAGCAATGAGCAGTTCTTC
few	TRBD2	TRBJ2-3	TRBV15	CATSRDQALAGGRDTQYF	TGTGCCACCAGCAGAGATCAAGCCCTAGCGGGGGGGAGGGATACGCAGTATTTT
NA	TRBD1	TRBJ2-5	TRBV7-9	CASSPKGQGGETQYF	TGTGCCAGCAGCCCAAAGGGACAGGGTGGGGAGACCCAGTACTTC
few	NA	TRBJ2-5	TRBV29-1	CSVDRRGQETQYF	TGCAGCGTTGATAGGCGGGGCCAAGAGACCCAGTACTTC
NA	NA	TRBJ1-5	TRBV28	CASSLTRVGQPQHF	TGTGCCAGCAGTTTAACCAGGGTAGGACAGCCCCAGCATTTT
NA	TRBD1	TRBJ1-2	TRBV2	CASIQKPGQGRGAYGYTF	TGTGCCAGCATTCAGAAACCGGGACAGGGGAGGGGAGCCTATGGCTACACCTTC
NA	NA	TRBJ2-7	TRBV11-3	CASSPNSYEQYF	TGTGCCAGCAGCCCAAACAGCTACGAGCAGTACTTC
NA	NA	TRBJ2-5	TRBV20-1	CSARALETQYF	TGCAGTGCTAGGGCCTTAGAGACCCAGTACTTC
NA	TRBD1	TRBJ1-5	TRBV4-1	CASSAGGSNQPQHF	TGCGCCAGCAGTGCAGGGGGAAGCAATCAGCCCCAGCATTTT